This T cell receptor (beta chain) was captured by sequencing in a study of T cells after somatic rescue of genetic block. The method was immunoSEQ multiplex PCR; TCRdb's version includes in-frame clones alone and lacks a portion of them. This table holds about 72,000 clones, around 90% found once. The germline gives CDR1 SGHAT, CDR2 FQNNGV. V shed 0 bases and J 0 bases; nucleotides not matched to a gene: 6. The CDR3 extends over 17 amino acids. Input material: peripheral blood mononuclear cells (PBMCs). The clonotype comes from a young man. This chain joins TRBV11-2 and TRBJ2-3, with TRBD1 identical over 7 bases. The CDR3 bases are TGTGCCAGCAGCTTAGACGCGGACAGGAGTAGCACAGATACGCAGTATTTT. Its protein is CASSLDADRSSTDTQYF.